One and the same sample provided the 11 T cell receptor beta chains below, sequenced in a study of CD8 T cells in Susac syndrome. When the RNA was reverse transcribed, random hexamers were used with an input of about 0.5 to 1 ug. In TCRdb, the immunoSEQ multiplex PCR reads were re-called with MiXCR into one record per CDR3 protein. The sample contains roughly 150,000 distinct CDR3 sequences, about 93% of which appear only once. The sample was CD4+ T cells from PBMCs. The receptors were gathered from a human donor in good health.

CDR3: CSAGLESNYGYTF. The CDR3 region has the DNA TGCAGTGCCGGACTGGAGTCTAACTATGGCTACACCTTC. The chain uses TRBV29-1 and TRBJ1-2; D not resolved. Germline loops: CDR1 SQVTM, CDR2 ANQGSEA. This CDR3 has 13 amino acids.

CDR3 sequence reads: CASNSRAGVVNTEAFF. Written as DNA, the CDR3 is TGTGCCAGCAACTCACGGGCAGGGGTGGTGAACACTGAAGCTTTCTTT. This sequence joins TRBV7-2 and TRBJ1-1, with D possibly matching TRBD1 (6 bases). Trimming removed 7 bases from V and 0 bases from J, with 18 bases in between. CDR3 length: 16 amino acids. Per germline, CDR1 SGHTA and CDR2 FQGNSA.

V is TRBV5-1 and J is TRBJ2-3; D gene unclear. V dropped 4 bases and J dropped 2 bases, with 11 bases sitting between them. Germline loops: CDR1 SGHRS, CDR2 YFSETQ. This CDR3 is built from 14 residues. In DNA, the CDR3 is TGCGCCAGCAGCCCCGGGCCTCTCACAGATACGCAGTATTTT. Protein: CASSPGPLTDTQYF. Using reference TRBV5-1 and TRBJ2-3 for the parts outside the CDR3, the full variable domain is KAGVTQTPRYLIKTRGQQVTLSCSPISGHRSVSWYQQTPGQGLQFLFEYFSETQRNKGNFPGRFSGRQFSNSRSEMNVSTLELGDSALYLCASSPGPLTDTQYFGPGTRLTVL.

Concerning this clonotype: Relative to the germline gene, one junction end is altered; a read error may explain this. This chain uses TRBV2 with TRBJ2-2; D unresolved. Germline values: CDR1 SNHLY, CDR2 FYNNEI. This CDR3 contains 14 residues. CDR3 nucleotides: TGTGCCAGCAGTGCTATTTCGAACGCCGGGGAGCTGTTTTTT. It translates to CASSAISNAGELFF. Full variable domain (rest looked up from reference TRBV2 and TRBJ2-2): EPEVTQTPSHQVTQMGQEVILRCVPISNHLYFYWYRQILGQKVEFLVSFYNNEISEKSEIFDDQFSVERPDGSNFTLKIRSTKLEDSAMYFCASSAISNAGELFFGEGSRLTVL.

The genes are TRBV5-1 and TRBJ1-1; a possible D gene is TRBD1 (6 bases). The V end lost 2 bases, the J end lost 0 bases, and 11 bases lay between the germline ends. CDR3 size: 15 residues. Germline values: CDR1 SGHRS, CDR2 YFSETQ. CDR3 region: CASSLWTEVNTEAFF. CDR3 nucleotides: TGCGCCAGCAGCTTATGGACAGAGGTGAACACTGAAGCTTTCTTT.

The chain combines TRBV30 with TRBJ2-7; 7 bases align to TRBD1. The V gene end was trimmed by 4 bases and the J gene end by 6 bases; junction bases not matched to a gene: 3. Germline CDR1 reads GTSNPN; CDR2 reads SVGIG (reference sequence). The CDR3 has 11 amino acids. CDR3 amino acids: CAWTTGREQYF. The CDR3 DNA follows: TGTGCCTGGACGACAGGGCGCGAGCAGTACTTC.

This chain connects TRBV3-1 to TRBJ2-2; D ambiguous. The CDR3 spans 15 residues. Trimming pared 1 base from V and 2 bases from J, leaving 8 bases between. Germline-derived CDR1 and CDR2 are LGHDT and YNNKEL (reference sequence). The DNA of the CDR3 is TGTGCCAGCAGCCAAGGGGGAAGTAACACCGGGGAGCTGTTTTTT. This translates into CASSQGGSNTGELFF.

CDR3 nucleotide sequence: TGTGCCATCAGTGGCGGACAGAGCTACGAGCAGTACTTC. It is translated as CAISGGQSYEQYF. The chain employs TRBV10-3 and TRBJ2-7, with D tentatively TRBD1 (6 bases). CDR3 length: 13 residues. Trimming cost V 4 bases and J 3 bases, with 10 bases left between them. Germline-derived CDR1 and CDR2 are ENHRY and SYGVKD.

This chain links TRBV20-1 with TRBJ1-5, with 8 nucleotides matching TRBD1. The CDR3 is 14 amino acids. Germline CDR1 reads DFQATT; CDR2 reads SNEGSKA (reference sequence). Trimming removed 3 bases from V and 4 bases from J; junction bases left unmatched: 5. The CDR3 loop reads CSASPTGVNQPQHF. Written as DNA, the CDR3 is TGCAGTGCTAGCCCGACAGGGGTGAATCAGCCCCAGCATTTT.

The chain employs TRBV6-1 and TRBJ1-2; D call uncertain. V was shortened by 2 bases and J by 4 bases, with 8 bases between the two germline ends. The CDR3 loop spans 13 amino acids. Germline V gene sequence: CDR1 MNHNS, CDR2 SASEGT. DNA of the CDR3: TGTGCCAGCAGTGAACAGAACACCTATGGCTACACCTTC. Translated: CASSEQNTYGYTF.

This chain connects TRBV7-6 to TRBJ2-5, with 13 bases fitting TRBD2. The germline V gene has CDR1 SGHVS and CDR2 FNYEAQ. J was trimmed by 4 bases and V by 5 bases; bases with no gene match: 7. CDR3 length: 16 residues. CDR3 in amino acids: CASSPGTSGEGETQYF. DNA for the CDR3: TGTGCCAGCAGCCCCGGGACTAGCGGGGAAGGAGAGACCCAGTACTTC.